Given below is one TCR beta chain in context. Germline V lookup: CDR1 SGHRS, CDR2 YFSETQ. The CDR3 is made up of 17 amino acids. V lost 0 bases to trimming and J lost 6 bases; unmatched junction nucleotides: 12. Methods used by the authors: Estimated nucleated cell counts came from reference gene primer amplification. This table comes from immunoSEQ multiplex PCR, and its TCRdb copy is limited to in-frame clones, with some not included. V and J calls and clone size are those listed in that table; D and trimming were worked out from the DNA. The sample has approximately 15,000 clones, roughly 75% seen once. The source of the sample is a study of blood T cell repertoires in COVID-19. The overall study: Samples taken during acute and convalescent COVID-19 were collected in the United States, Italy and Spain. T cells, B-cell-depleted T cells, or PBMCs provided the cDNA or gDNA that served as material.

This receptor was obtained from a man aged 55-75 years with active or convalescent COVID-19. The chain combines TRBV5-1 with TRBJ1-1, with 9 nucleotides matching TRBD1. Input material: peripheral blood. The CDR3 region is CASSLATRGQGTAEAFF. The DNA for the CDR3 is TGCGCCAGCAGCTTGGCAACTAGGGGACAGGGAACCGCTGAAGCTTTCTTT.